This entry describes one T cell receptor (beta chain). Its antigen is as yet unknown. The data stem from a study of a mutant IDH1 vaccine in newly diagnosed glioma. About the research overall: Sex distribution of treated patients was approximately 60% male and 37.5% female; mean age was around 40 years. Scheduled at week 35, visit V12 preceded visit V13, held at week 47. Most had both radiotherapy and temozolomide beforehand; others had only one. Whole-study results and caveats: Pseudoprogression appeared unlinked to shifts in leading peripheral T cell clonotypes.

Profiling relied on immunoSEQ multiplex PCR, and the TCRdb table lists in-frame clones only, not all of them. The sample lists around 26,000 clones, roughly 85% occurring once. Time point reported: week 35, safety follow-up. Topical imiquimod was applied with each vaccine dose, which held 300 ug of mutant IDH1 20-mer peptide. Sample: PBMCs, taken from a glioma patient whose treatment included an IDH1 peptide vaccine. This sequence was found in a man under 40 with glioma.

CDR3 residues: CASSLGQPQHF. CDR3 nucleotides: TGTGCCAGCAGCTTGGGGCAGCCCCAGCATTTT. The chain joins TRBV7-6 to TRBJ1-5; D is undetermined. CDR1 is SGHVS, CDR2 FNYEAQ, per germline. The V gene lost 3 bases and the J gene lost 7 bases, with 4 bases spanning the gap. This CDR3 is 11 amino acids long.